The 8 T cell receptor beta chains presented below share a single source sample, sequenced in a study of T cell repertoires in cytomegalovirus infection. TCRdb recomputed calls from the reads with MiXCR, one row per CDR3 protein. The sample lists about 300,000 distinct CDR3 sequences, around 10% occurring once. Sequenced: PBMCs. These receptor sequences come from a human donor in good health (CMV status not recorded). Some clones in this sample may be carry-over from other donors' samples.

This clonotype has at least ten counts. CDR3 in DNA: TGTGCCAGCAGTCCATACTTTGGACAGGGTCGGAGCAATCAGCCCCAGCATTTT. This gives the protein CASSPYFGQGRSNQPQHF. This chain links TRBV6-1 with TRBJ1-5; 8 bases fit TRBD1. Germline V gives CDR1 MNHNS, CDR2 SASEGT. The CDR3 covers 18 residues. Trimming at V came to 5 bases and at J to 1 base, leaving 13 bases not matched to a gene.

This clonotype was seen at least ten times. The chain employs TRBV12-3 or TRBV12-4 and TRBJ2-2, with a possible D match to TRBD1 (7 bases). The CDR3 is 14 amino acids. V shed 11 bases and J shed 6 bases, with 19 bases lying between them. The CDR3 protein is CAGLQGNSAGELFF. Here the CDR3 DNA reads TGTGCCGGACTACAGGGGAATTCGGCCGGGGAGCTGTTTTTT.

This clonotype was seen a handful of times. This chain connects TRBV20-1 to TRBJ2-2; D gene uncertain. The CDR3 consists of 13 residues. CDR1 and CDR2 (germline): DFQATT, SNEGSKA (reference sequence). Trimming took 6 bases from V and 1 from J, leaving 9 bases between them. CDR3 protein: CSALGLNTGELFF. The CDR3 DNA is TGCAGTGCCCTGGGATTGAACACCGGGGAGCTGTTTTTT.

The chain joins TRBV20-1 to TRBJ1-5, with D hard to call. CDR1 is DFQATT and CDR2 is SNEGSKA in the germline V gene (reference sequence). Trimming removed 3 bases from V and 5 bases from J, with 17 bases in between. The CDR3 totals 15 residues. CDR3 sequence (DNA): TGCAGTGCTAGTAAGATCTGGGGAGGTTATCAGCCCCAGCATTTT. Translation gives CSASKIWGGYQPQHF.

In this sample, this clonotype turned up many times. The genes are TRBV28 and TRBJ1-5; D call uncertain. The germline V and J ends were trimmed by 0 bases and 2 bases, with 5 bases remaining between them. The CDR3 is 14 residues long. Germline CDR1 is MDHEN and CDR2 is SYDVKM. CDR3 sequence reads: CASSLWQGNQPQHF. The CDR3 bases are TGTGCCAGCAGTTTATGGCAGGGCAATCAGCCCCAGCATTTT.

This clonotype was counted many times. The V gene is TRBV18, the J gene TRBJ1-4; D is unresolved. Looked up from germline, CDR1 is KGHSH and CDR2 is LQKENI. The V gene lost 3 bases and the J gene lost 2 bases, with 10 bases spanning the gap. The CDR3 runs to 15 residues. DNA for the CDR3: TGTGCCAGCTCACCCGAGGCCGCGACTAATGAAAAACTGTTTTTT. This codes for CASSPEAATNEKLFF.

This clonotype was observed many times. This sequence joins TRBV28 and TRBJ1-6; D may be TRBD1 (6 bases). The germline CDR1 and CDR2 sequences are MDHEN and SYDVKM. V lost 3 bases, J lost 9 bases, and 21 bases lay in between. This CDR3 has 17 residues. The CDR3 sequence: CASSFGPGAIRGSPLHF. DNA of the CDR3: TGTGCCAGCAGTTTTGGGCCGGGGGCGATCCGGGGTTCACCCCTCCACTTT.

This clonotype was picked up many times. J is TRBJ1-4 and V is TRBV7-9, with D maybe TRBD1 (5 bases). The CDR3 loop spans 15 amino acids. CDR1 and CDR2 (germline): SEHNR, FQNEAQ (reference sequence). Trimming cost V 2 bases and J 0 bases, with 7 bases left between them. CDR3 nucleotides: TGTGCCAGCAGCTTATTGGGGGCAACTAATGAAAAACTGTTTTTT. As protein: CASSLLGATNEKLFF.